This T cell receptor (beta chain) was identified in a study of blood T cell repertoires in COVID-19. Sequenced by immunoSEQ multiplex PCR; TCRdb stores in-frame clones only, minus some. The data show 390,000 or so clones, around 87% seen once. The V gene end was trimmed by 6 bases and the J gene end by 7 bases; junction bases not matched to a gene: 8. The germline V gene has CDR1 MDHEN and CDR2 SYDVKM. CDR3 size: 13 residues. The source of this sequence is a young man with active or convalescent COVID-19. The J gene is TRBJ2-7, the V gene TRBV28; 8 positions agree with TRBD1. Sequenced input: peripheral blood. The CDR3 nucleotides are TGTGCCAGCAGACACAGGGGGGACGAGGAGCAGTACTTC. It translates to CASRHRGDEEQYF.